This T cell receptor beta chain derives from a study of cytomegalovirus exposure and HLA in healthy donors. Sequenced by immunoSEQ multiplex PCR; TCRdb stores in-frame clones only, minus some. The data hold roughly 220,000 clones, with approximately 88% observed a single time. CDR1 is LNHDA and CDR2 is SQIVND in the germline V gene (reference sequence). The CDR3 loop spans 20 amino acids. V lost 0 bases, J lost 0 bases, and 8 bases stayed unmatched. This chain links TRBV19 with TRBJ2-1; 13 bases agree with TRBD2. The source material was PBMCs. The source of this sequence is a woman aged 25 to 39 in good health and CMV-seropositive. CDR3 amino acids: CASSIDGLAGAPSSYNEQFF. CDR3 nucleotide sequence: TGTGCCAGTAGTATAGACGGACTAGCGGGAGCCCCGAGCTCCTACAATGAGCAGTTCTTC.